Listed here are 17 T cell receptor beta chains from one sample, sequenced in a study of molecular identifiers for immune sequencing clone quantification. MiXCR, applied by TCRdb to the PCR reads, yields one record per CDR3 protein. The sample lists about 86,000 distinct CDR3 sequences; 20% to 25% were seen once. Sequencing used naive CD8+ T cells from blood, with Jurkat cell RNA spiked in. Subset defined: FACS-sorted CD8+CD4-CCR7+CD45RA+ naive T cells. These receptors all come from a human donor in good health. Some libraries in this study had Jurkat cell RNA spiked in.

The table lists this clonotype with a few counts. The chain couples TRBV7-9 to TRBJ2-4; the D gene is possibly TRBD1 (6 bases). There are 21 residues in the CDR3. V was trimmed by 4 bases and J by 9 bases, leaving 37 bases between them. CDR1 and CDR2 (germline): SEHNR, FQNEAQ (reference sequence). CDR3 DNA sequence: TGTGCCAGCAGCTCCTTCGATTACGGACGGGACATTCTCCGAAGCGTAGGCATTCAGTACTTC. Translated: CASSSFDYGRDILRSVGIQYF.

The table lists this clonotype with many counts. The chain combines TRBV29-1 with TRBJ2-1; tentative D call: TRBD1 (6 bases). With 0 bases removed from V and 6 bases from J, the gap between germline ends came to 15 bases. Germline-derived CDR1 and CDR2 are SQVTM and ANQGSEA. This CDR3 is 15 amino acids long. The CDR3 here is CSVEDGNRVVNEQFF. The CDR3 region has the DNA TGCAGCGTTGAAGATGGGAACAGGGTCGTCAATGAGCAGTTCTTC.

This clonotype was detected a few times. The chain has TRBV7-6 and TRBJ1-1; no firm D call. The CDR3 length is 13 residues. The V gene lost 4 bases and the J gene lost 0 bases, with 6 bases spanning the gap. Germline CDR1 SGHVS, CDR2 FNYEAQ. DNA of the CDR3: TGTGCCAGCAGCTCCTCAATGAACACTGAAGCTTTCTTT. Translation gives CASSSSMNTEAFF.

The table lists this clonotype with many counts. J is TRBJ2-7 and V is TRBV30, with D perhaps TRBD2 (5 bases). The ends were cut back, 1 base at V and 4 bases at J, with 8 bases in the middle. The CDR3 spans 12 residues. The germline V gene encodes CDR1 GTSNPN and CDR2 SVGIG (reference sequence). The CDR3 spells CAWSASGYEQYF. The CDR3 DNA is TGTGCCTGGAGTGCCTCGGGATACGAGCAGTACTTC.

This clonotype was observed a few times. The chain employs TRBV7-6 and TRBJ2-2; D is unclear. Germline-derived CDR1 and CDR2 are SGHVS and FNYEAQ. Trimming left V 10 bases short and J 4 bases short, with 10 bases between. The CDR3 totals 12 residues. CDR3: CANSLVTGELFF. As DNA, the CDR3 is TGTGCCAACAGTCTAGTCACCGGGGAGCTGTTTTTT.

The gene calls are TRBV20-1 and TRBJ1-6; D uncertain. Trimming removed 1 base at V and 7 bases at J, with 20 bases between. CDR1 and CDR2 (germline): DFQATT, SNEGSKA (reference sequence). This CDR3 region has 17 residues. The CDR3 is CSARGRPRGFSNSPLHF. The CDR3 DNA sequence: TGCAGTGCTAGAGGTCGACCCCGCGGGTTTTCAAATTCACCCCTCCACTTT.

This clonotype turned up a few times. A much larger clonotype is one base distant, so this may be a read error. The V gene is TRBV29-1, the J gene TRBJ2-3; D gene ambiguous. The CDR3 totals 14 residues. V was cut by 3 bases and J by 0 bases, with 10 bases left in between. Germline assignment: CDR1 SQVTM and CDR2 ANQGSEA. The CDR3 bases are TGCAGCGTTGAGGGCTGCCGTAGCACAGATACGCAGTATTTT. It is translated as CSVEGCRSTDTQYF.

The table lists this clonotype with many counts. This chain connects TRBV5-5 to TRBJ1-1; D remains ambiguous. The V end lost 4 bases, the J end lost 12 bases, and 31 bases lay between the germline ends. The germline V gene encodes CDR1 SGHKS and CDR2 YYEKEE (reference sequence). The CDR3 totals 17 residues. CDR3 bases: TGTGCCAGCAGCCCCAGACAACCTTTCCCGAGATCCGCGCTGCCTTTCTTT. Amino acids: CASSPRQPFPRSALPFF.

This chain uses TRBV27 with TRBJ2-7; no definite D call. Germline CDR1 and CDR2: MNHEY and SMNVEV (reference sequence). This CDR3 is 13 amino acids long. V was clipped by 3 bases and J by 4 bases, with 10 bases between them. CDR3 in DNA: TGTGCCAGCAGTTTGTACCAGGCGTACGAGCAGTACTTC. Translated: CASSLYQAYEQYF.

Regarding this clonotype: At one end, the junction sequence differs from germline, possibly due to a read error. This chain connects TRBV18 to TRBJ1-3, with 7 bases matching TRBD1. Germline-derived CDR1 and CDR2 are KGHSH and LQKENI. The CDR3 covers 19 residues. In nucleotides, the CDR3 is TGTGGCAGCTGCCTCACCAGGGGGACATCAGGCGACGGTGGAAACACCATATATTTT. This sequence encodes CGSCLTRGTSGDGGNTIYF.

The chain recombines TRBV7-9 with TRBJ2-3; 9 bases agree with TRBD2. The germline V gene has CDR1 SEHNR and CDR2 FQNEAQ (reference sequence). The CDR3 covers 17 residues. J was trimmed by 2 bases and V by 1 base; bases with no gene match: 7. Here the CDR3 reads CASSLGELAGYTDTQYF. As DNA, the CDR3 is TGTGCCAGCAGCTTAGGAGAGCTAGCGGGGTACACAGATACGCAGTATTTT.

A note on this clonotype: A read error may be the cause here, since a much bigger clone is one base away. The genes are TRBV2 and TRBJ2-5, with unresolved D. The CDR3 is made up of 14 amino acids. V shed 4 bases and J shed 2 bases, with 11 bases lying between them. Germline loops: CDR1 SNHLY, CDR2 FYNNEI. The CDR3 sequence is CASSGPAPQETQYF. CDR3 nucleotide sequence: TGTGCCAGCAGTGGGCCGGCCCCACAAGAGACCCAGTACTTC.

In its sample, this clonotype was seen many times. The J gene is TRBJ2-1, the V gene TRBV12-3 or TRBV12-4; TRBD1 matches 9 bases. V was pared by 6 bases and J by 3 bases, with 6 bases of the junction left unmatched. The CDR3 contains 15 residues. CDR3 loop: CASSPRDRDYNEQFF. CDR3 nucleotide sequence: TGTGCCAGCAGCCCCCGGGACAGGGACTACAATGAGCAGTTCTTC.

Comments on this clonotype: A clone one base away is much larger, so this may be a read error. The chain employs TRBV7-6 and TRBJ2-7, with a weak D call TRBD1 (5 bases). Germline-derived CDR1 and CDR2 are SGHVS and FNYEAQ. The CDR3 is made up of 14 amino acids. The CDR3 protein is CASGLGDSTYEQYF. The CDR3 bases are TGTGCCAGCGGCTTAGGCGACAGCACCTACGAGCAGTACTTC.

This clonotype was observed a few times. The chain combines TRBV29-1 with TRBJ2-1; 9 nucleotides line up with TRBD1. The CDR3 consists of 14 residues. Trimming cost V 6 bases and J 1 base; bases outside gene matches: 4. CDR1 and CDR2 (germline): SQVTM, ANQGSEA. The CDR3 DNA is TGCAGCGTCCGCGGACAGGGGTCCTACAATGAGCAGTTCTTC. It is translated as CSVRGQGSYNEQFF.

In its sample, this clonotype was seen many times. This chain uses TRBV28 with TRBJ1-2; a weak D match, TRBD1 (5 bases). The CDR3 sequence is 16 residues long. Per the germline V gene, CDR1 is MDHEN and CDR2 is SYDVKM. The V end lost 3 bases, the J end lost 7 bases, and 21 bases lay between the germline ends. CDR3 bases: TGTGCCAGCAGTTTTAGAGTGGAGGGACTCCCGCTTGGCTACACCTTC. Translated: CASSFRVEGLPLGYTF.

A remark on this clonotype: Its ends do not fully match the called genes, so a read error is possible. V is TRBV20-1 and J is TRBJ2-5; 12 bases are a match to TRBD2. The CDR3 consists of 16 residues. Germline-derived CDR1 and CDR2 are DFQATT and SNEGSKA (reference sequence). The CDR3 spells CSAKRLAGVYQEAQYF. The CDR3 DNA reads as TGCAGTGCAAAGAGACTAGCGGGAGTATATCAAGAGGCCCAGTACTTC.